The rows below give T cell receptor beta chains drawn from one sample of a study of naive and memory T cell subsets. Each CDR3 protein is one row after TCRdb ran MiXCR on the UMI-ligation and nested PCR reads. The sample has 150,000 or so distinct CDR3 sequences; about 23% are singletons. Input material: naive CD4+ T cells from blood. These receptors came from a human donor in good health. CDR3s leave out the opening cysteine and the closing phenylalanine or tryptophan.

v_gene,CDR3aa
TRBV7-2,ASKPEVISNQPQH
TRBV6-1,ASGSPFYEQY
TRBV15,ATSRDHGGGATVAQY
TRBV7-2,ASSPTRLANTGELF
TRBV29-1,SVEIPHRRPGLLYNEQF
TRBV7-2,ASSLDRYGGYEQY
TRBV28,ASSLGQWSNQPQH
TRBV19,ASLEQGSTGELF
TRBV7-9,ASSHRGQGITNEKLF
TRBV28,ASPPSGGREETQY
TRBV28,ASSSQTGTGLYNEQF
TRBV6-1,ASGWTSGRDTQY
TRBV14,ASSRGTVYEQY
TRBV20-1,SARDWGSGSTDTQY
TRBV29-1,SVQGTSGYT
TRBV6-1,ASSFGTSGNTIY
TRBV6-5,ASSQLAGVTGELF
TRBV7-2,ASGGQRVYNEQF
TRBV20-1,SARGSLAVSSYNEQF
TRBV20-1,SATQNTEAF
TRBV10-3,ATRQRGENEQY
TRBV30,AWRAGNYGYT
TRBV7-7,ASRRTGETGELF
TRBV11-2,ASSLNPDSPSYEQY
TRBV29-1,SVAGGGHGYT
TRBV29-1,SVGGGTGPTEAF
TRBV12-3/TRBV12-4,ASSATRAGGHEQF
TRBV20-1,SATDGYGRGIYYNEQF
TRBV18,ASSLDRGNSYEQY
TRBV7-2,ASSPARRSAIQETQY
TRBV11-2,ASSGSWLAGADTQY
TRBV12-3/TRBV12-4,ASSEQAFGNQPQH
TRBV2,ASSPSGIYTGELF
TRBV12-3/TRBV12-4,ASHPGQYNSPLH
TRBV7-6,ASSASPGGYEQY
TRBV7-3,ASSASTLAGSNEQF